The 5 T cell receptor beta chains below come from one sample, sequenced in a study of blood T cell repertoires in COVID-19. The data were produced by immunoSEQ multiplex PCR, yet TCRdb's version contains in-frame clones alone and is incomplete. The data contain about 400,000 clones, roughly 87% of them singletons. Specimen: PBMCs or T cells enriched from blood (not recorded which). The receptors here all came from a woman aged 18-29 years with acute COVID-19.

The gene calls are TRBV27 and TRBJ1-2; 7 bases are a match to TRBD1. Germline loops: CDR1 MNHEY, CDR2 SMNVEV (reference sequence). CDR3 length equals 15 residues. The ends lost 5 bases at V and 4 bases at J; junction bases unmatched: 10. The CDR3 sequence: CASSPAGGWIYGYTF. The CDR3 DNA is TGTGCCAGCAGTCCGGCAGGGGGATGGATCTATGGCTACACCTTC.

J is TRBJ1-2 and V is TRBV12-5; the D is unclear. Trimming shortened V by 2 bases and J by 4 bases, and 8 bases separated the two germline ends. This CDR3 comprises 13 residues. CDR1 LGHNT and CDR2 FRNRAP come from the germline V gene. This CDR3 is CASGLPGVYGYTF. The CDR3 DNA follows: TGTGCTAGTGGTTTGCCCGGGGTCTATGGCTACACCTTC.

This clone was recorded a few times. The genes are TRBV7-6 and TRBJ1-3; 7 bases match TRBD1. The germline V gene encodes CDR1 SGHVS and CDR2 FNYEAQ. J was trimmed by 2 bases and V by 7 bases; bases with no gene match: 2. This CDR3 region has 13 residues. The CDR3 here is CASKGGAGNTIYF. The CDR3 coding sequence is TGTGCCAGCAAAGGGGGCGCTGGAAACACCATATATTTT.

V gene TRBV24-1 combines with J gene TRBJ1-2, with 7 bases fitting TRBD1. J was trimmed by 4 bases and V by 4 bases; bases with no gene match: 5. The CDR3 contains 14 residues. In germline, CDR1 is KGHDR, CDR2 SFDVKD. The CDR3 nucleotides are TGTGCCACCAGTGAGGCAGGGGGTGGCTATGGCTACACCTTC. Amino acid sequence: CATSEAGGGYGYTF.

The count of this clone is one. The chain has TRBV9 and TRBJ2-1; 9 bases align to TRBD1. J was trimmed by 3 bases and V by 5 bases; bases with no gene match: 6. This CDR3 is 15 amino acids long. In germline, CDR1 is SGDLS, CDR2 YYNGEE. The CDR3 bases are TGTGCCAGCAGTTGGGTGACAGGGGGCTACAATGAGCAGTTCTTC. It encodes CASSWVTGGYNEQFF.